These 6 T cell receptor beta chains originate from one sample sequenced in a study of cytomegalovirus exposure and HLA in healthy donors. The PCR contained 60 Vbeta and 13 Jbeta primers. Generated by immunoSEQ multiplex PCR, the TCRdb table keeps only in-frame clones and is missing some. The sample lists roughly 120,000 clones, around 78% occurring once. The sample consisted of PBMCs. The receptors were sampled from a woman aged 25 to 45 in good health and CMV-seronegative.

The V call is TRBV4-1, the J call TRBJ1-1, with TRBD1 matching over 10 bases. The CDR3 runs 18 residues. Germline trimming cut 0 bases from V and 4 bases from J; bases unmatched to any gene: 11. Germline assignment: CDR1 MGHRA and CDR2 YSYEKL. In DNA, the CDR3 is TGCGCCAGCAGCCAAGAGGCGGTGACAGGGGGCGTTCGCACTGAAGCTTTCTTT. Its protein is CASSQEAVTGGVRTEAFF.

V gene TRBV5-4 combines with J gene TRBJ1-6; 7 bases are shared with TRBD1. CDR1 is SGHNT and CDR2 is YYREEE in the germline V gene (reference sequence). The CDR3 loop spans 15 amino acids. The ends lost 0 bases at V and 6 bases at J; junction bases unmatched: 3. CDR3 sequence: CASSLEGQFNSPLHF. The CDR3 DNA reads TGTGCCAGCAGCTTGGAGGGACAGTTTAATTCACCCCTCCACTTT.

The chain recombines TRBV2 with TRBJ1-5, with D perhaps TRBD1 (6 bases). The CDR3 has 14 amino acids. V was shortened by 3 bases and J by 11 bases, with 17 bases between the two germline ends. In germline, CDR1 is SNHLY, CDR2 FYNNEI. CDR3 protein: CASSDGRGQGTQHF. CDR3 nucleotide sequence: TGTGCCAGCAGTGACGGTAGAGGGCAGGGGACCCAGCATTTT.

The rearrangement joins TRBV25-1 to TRBJ2-1; possibly TRBD2 for D (5 bases). This CDR3 has 12 residues. V gave up 5 bases and J gave up 11 bases, with 13 bases separating them. Germline CDR1 MGHDK, CDR2 SYGVNS. CDR3 in amino acids: CASSSYGVKQFF. As DNA, the CDR3 is TGTGCCAGCAGTTCCTACGGGGTTAAGCAGTTCTTC.

The chain combines TRBV28 with TRBJ1-1, with a weak D call TRBD1 (5 bases). The CDR3 contains 14 residues. The germline V gene has CDR1 MDHEN and CDR2 SYDVKM. Trimming shortened V by 6 bases and J by 5 bases, and 16 bases separated the two germline ends. The CDR3 is CASRPAQGLTEAFF. The CDR3 coding sequence is TGTGCCAGCAGACCCGCCCAGGGACTAACTGAAGCTTTCTTT.

The V gene is TRBV4-1, the J gene TRBJ2-7; the match to TRBD1 covers 10 bases. The junction had 9 bases not matched to a gene; V was cut back by 4 bases and J by 0 bases. CDR1 MGHRA and CDR2 YSYEKL come from the germline V gene. The CDR3 is made up of 17 amino acids. CDR3 bases: TGCGCCAGCAGCCCCCAGACAGGGGGCGCCCTCTCCTACGAGCAGTACTTC. Residues: CASSPQTGGALSYEQYF.